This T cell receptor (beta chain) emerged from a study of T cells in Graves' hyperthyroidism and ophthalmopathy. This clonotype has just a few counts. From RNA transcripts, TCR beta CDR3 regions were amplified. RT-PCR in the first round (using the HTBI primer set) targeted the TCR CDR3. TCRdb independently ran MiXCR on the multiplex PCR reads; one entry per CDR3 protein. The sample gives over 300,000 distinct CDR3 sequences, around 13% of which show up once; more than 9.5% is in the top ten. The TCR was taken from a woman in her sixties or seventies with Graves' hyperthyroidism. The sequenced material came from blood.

This chain's CDR3 is CASSPMVSNQETQYF. CDR3 DNA: TGTGCCAGCTCACCAATGGTGTCGAATCAAGAGACCCAGTACTTC. The genes are TRBV18 and TRBJ2-5, with D unresolved. The V end lost 2 bases, the J end lost 2 bases, and 12 bases lay between the germline ends. From germline, CDR1 is KGHSH and CDR2 LQKENI. The CDR3 loop spans 15 amino acids.